This entry lists 14 T cell receptor beta chains sequenced from one sample in a study of early T cells in non-severe SARS-CoV-2 infection. TCRdb analysed the 5' RACE reads with MiXCR anew, one entry per CDR3 protein. Of fewer than 100,000 distinct CDR3 sequences listed, 8.5% to 10% are singletons. What was sequenced was whole blood. These TCRs come from an adult who was a healthcare worker with PCR-confirmed SARS-CoV-2 infection or an uninfected control (not recorded which).

This clonotype was detected once. This may arise from a read error, as a much more abundant clone is one base away. The V call is TRBV2, the J call TRBJ2-3, with 9 bases matching TRBD2. V trimming: 2 bases; J trimming: 0 bases; junction bases outside the gene matches: 0. This CDR3 contains 15 residues. CDR1 is SNHLY, CDR2 FYNNEI, per germline. For the CDR3, the DNA is TGTGCCAGCAGTGAAACTAGCGGGAGCACAGATACGCAGTATTTT. Translation: CASSETSGSTDTQYF.

A few counts support this clonotype. The CDR3 region has the DNA TGTGCCAGCAGTTTACGGGCCAGAAGCTATGGCTACACCTTC. Residues: CASSLRARSYGYTF. The chain joins TRBV28 to TRBJ1-2; D is undetermined. Germline-derived CDR1 and CDR2 are MDHEN and SYDVKM. V lost 2 bases, J lost 4 bases, and 11 bases lay in between. The CDR3 is 14 amino acids.

In this sample, this clonotype turned up many times. The V and J genes are TRBV11-2 and TRBJ2-7; D gene unclear. Germline-derived CDR1 and CDR2 are SGHAT and FQNNGV. CDR3 length: 15 amino acids. V lost 6 bases and J 3 bases, leaving 18 bases between the germline ends. CDR3 in amino acids: CASSPLTRRIYEQYF. The DNA of the CDR3 is TGTGCCAGCAGTCCCCTAACCCGCAGGATCTACGAGCAGTACTTC.

This clonotype was detected ten times or more. V is TRBV6-5 and J is TRBJ2-2, with TRBD2 as a possible D gene (5 bases). V was trimmed by 0 bases and J by 7 bases, leaving 15 bases between them. CDR1 and CDR2 (germline): MNHEY, SVGAGI. This CDR3 contains 16 residues. CDR3 sequence (DNA): TGTGCCAGCAGTTACTCGACTGGCGGCGCGGGCGGGGAGCTGTTTTTT. Protein: CASSYSTGGAGGELFF.

This rearrangement joins TRBV11-2 to TRBJ2-2; 11 bases are a match to TRBD1. V dropped 5 bases and J dropped 10; count of bases not matched to a gene: 6. Germline V gives CDR1 SGHAT, CDR2 FQNNGV. This CDR3 is 14 amino acids long. The CDR3 sequence is CASSPGQGAEELFF. The CDR3 DNA is TGTGCCAGCAGCCCTGGACAGGGGGCAGAGGAGCTGTTTTTT.

The CDR3 DNA follows: TGCAGTGCTCCGGGACGGAACTCCTACGAGCAGTACTTC. This codes for CSAPGRNSYEQYF. This chain connects TRBV20-1 to TRBJ2-7; possibly TRBD1 or TRBD2 for D (5 bases each). This CDR3 has 13 residues. Germline V CDR1 and CDR2: DFQATT, SNEGSKA (reference sequence). Trimming removed 5 bases from V and 0 bases from J, with 11 bases in between.

The chain employs TRBV11-2 and TRBJ1-6, with D tentatively TRBD1 (5 bases). The CDR3 consists of 15 residues. Trimming cost V 5 bases and J 5 bases, with 13 bases left between them. Germline V lookup: CDR1 SGHAT, CDR2 FQNNGV. The CDR3 sequence is CASSPGNAHNSPLHF. Written as DNA, the CDR3 is TGTGCCAGCAGCCCAGGGAACGCTCATAATTCACCCCTCCACTTT. Drawing the rest from reference TRBV11-2 and TRBJ1-6, the complete variable domain is EAGVAQSPRYKIIEKRQSVAFWCNPISGHATLYWYQQILGQGPKLLIQFQNNGVVDDSQLPKDRFSAERLKGVDSTLKIQPAKLEDSAVYLCASSPGNAHNSPLHFGNGTRLTVT.

The genes are TRBV6-5 and TRBJ2-6, with 7 bases identical to TRBD1. V was pared by 2 bases and J by 0 bases, with 7 bases of the junction left unmatched. Germline V CDR1 and CDR2: MNHEY, SVGAGI. CDR3 length: 18 amino acids. The CDR3 sequence: CASSYAGTVSSGANVLTF. The CDR3 nucleotides are TGTGCCAGCAGTTACGCCGGGACAGTTAGCTCTGGGGCCAACGTCCTGACTTTC.

The chain couples TRBV28 to TRBJ1-2, with D perhaps matching TRBD1 (5 bases). The CDR3 is made up of 15 amino acids. Germline V CDR1 and CDR2: MDHEN, SYDVKM. Trimming removed 3 bases at V and 1 base at J, with 12 bases between. The CDR3: CASSFGSTDNYGYTF. CDR3 sequence (DNA): TGTGCCAGCAGTTTTGGGTCGACAGATAACTATGGCTACACCTTC.

The sample holds a few counts of this clonotype. The V and J genes are TRBV2 and TRBJ2-1; 10 positions agree with TRBD2. V shed 6 bases, J shed 3 bases, and the junction held 5 bases outside the gene matches. In germline, CDR1 is SNHLY, CDR2 FYNNEI. The CDR3 totals 15 residues. In DNA form, the CDR3 reads TGTGCCAGCAGCCGGGGGACTAGCGACTACAATGAGCAGTTCTTC. This gives the protein CASSRGTSDYNEQFF.

There are many counts of this clonotype. V gene TRBV28 combines with J gene TRBJ1-1; perhaps TRBD1 as D (6 bases). This CDR3 comprises 14 residues. The germline CDR1 and CDR2 sequences are MDHEN and SYDVKM. The V and J ends lost 9 bases and 3 bases respectively, with 17 bases between them. CDR3 bases: TGTGCCAGGAGAGAAGGGGGGCCCCACACTGAAGCTTTCTTT. Its translation is CARREGGPHTEAFF.

Only a few counts were recorded for this clonotype. The chain combines TRBV5-5 with TRBJ1-2, with 8 positions matching TRBD1. CDR1 and CDR2 (germline): SGHKS, YYEKEE (reference sequence). The ends lost 0 bases at V and 7 bases at J; junction bases unmatched: 8. This CDR3 contains 15 residues. This CDR3 reads CASSLVAGGYAGYTF. In nucleotides, the CDR3 is TGTGCCAGCAGCTTGGTGGCAGGGGGCTATGCTGGCTACACCTTC.

This clonotype was picked up many times. The chain recombines TRBV14 with TRBJ1-3; D gene uncertain. CDR3 length: 16 residues. Trimming took off 0 bases at V and 0 bases at J, with 9 bases between the two ends. Per the germline V gene, CDR1 is SGHDN and CDR2 is FVKESK. Here the CDR3 reads CASSQDTTRSGNTIYF. The CDR3 DNA sequence: TGTGCCAGCAGCCAAGATACAACACGCTCTGGAAACACCATATATTTT.

This clonotype was seen only a few times. This chain connects TRBV20-1 to TRBJ1-1, with D possibly matching TRBD1 (5 bases). There are 13 residues in the CDR3. V was clipped by 1 base and J by 4 bases, with 10 bases between them. CDR1 and CDR2 from the germline V gene are DFQATT and SNEGSKA (reference sequence). Written as DNA, the CDR3 is TGCAGTGCTAGAGCAGGGCGGGTCACTGAAGCTTTCTTT. Translation gives CSARAGRVTEAFF.